This T cell receptor beta chain appears in the sequencing data of a study of blood T cell repertoires in COVID-19. Study background: There were acute and convalescent COVID-19 samples, and they came from the United States, Italy and Spain. Sample material is recorded as cDNA or gDNA derived from T cells, B-cell-depleted T cells, or PBMCs.

The data were produced by immunoSEQ multiplex PCR, yet TCRdb's version contains in-frame clones alone and is incomplete. Of approximately 200,000 clones listed, about 91% are singletons. Source material: peripheral blood. The sequence was obtained from a young woman with acute or convalescent COVID-19.

The CDR3 protein is CSVKRDSPNEQFF. The DNA of the CDR3 is TGCAGCGTGAAAAGGGACTCCCCAAATGAGCAGTTCTTC. The V gene is TRBV29-1, the J gene TRBJ2-1, with TRBD2 as a possible D gene (6 bases). Trimming took 6 bases from V and 7 from J, leaving 16 bases between them. The length of the CDR3 is 13 residues. Germline lookup yields CDR1 SQVTM and CDR2 ANQGSEA.